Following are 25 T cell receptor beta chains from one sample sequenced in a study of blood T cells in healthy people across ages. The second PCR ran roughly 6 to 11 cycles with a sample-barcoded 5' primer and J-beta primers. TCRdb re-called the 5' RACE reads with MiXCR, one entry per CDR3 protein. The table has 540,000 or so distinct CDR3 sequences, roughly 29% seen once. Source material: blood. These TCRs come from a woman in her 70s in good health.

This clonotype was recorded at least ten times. CDR3 in amino acids: CASSYSLPGLYEQYF. CDR3 nucleotides: TGCGCCAGCAGCTATTCCTTACCGGGATTGTACGAGCAGTACTTC. V gene TRBV5-1 combines with J gene TRBJ2-7; D possibly corresponds to TRBD2 (5 bases). The CDR3 covers 15 residues. V dropped 3 bases and J dropped 4 bases, with 17 bases sitting between them. Germline V gene sequence: CDR1 SGHRS, CDR2 YFSETQ.

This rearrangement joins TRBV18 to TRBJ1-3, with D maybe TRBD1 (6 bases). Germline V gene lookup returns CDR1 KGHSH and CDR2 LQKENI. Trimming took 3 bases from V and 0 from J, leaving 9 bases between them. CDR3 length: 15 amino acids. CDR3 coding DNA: TGTGCCAGCTCACCTCAGGGGAGCTCTGGAAACACCATATATTTT. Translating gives CASSPQGSSGNTIYF.

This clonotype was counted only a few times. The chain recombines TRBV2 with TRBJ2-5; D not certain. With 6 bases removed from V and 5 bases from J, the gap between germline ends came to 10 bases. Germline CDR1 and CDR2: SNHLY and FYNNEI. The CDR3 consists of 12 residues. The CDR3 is CASRGGSETQYF. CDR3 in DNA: TGTGCCAGCAGGGGCGGATCGGAGACCCAGTACTTC.

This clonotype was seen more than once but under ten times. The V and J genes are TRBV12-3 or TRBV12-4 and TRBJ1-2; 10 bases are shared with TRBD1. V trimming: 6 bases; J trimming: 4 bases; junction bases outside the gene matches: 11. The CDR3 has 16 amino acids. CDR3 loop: CASRRQGARGGYGYTF. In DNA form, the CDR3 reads TGTGCCAGCAGGAGACAGGGGGCGCGGGGTGGCTATGGCTACACCTTC.

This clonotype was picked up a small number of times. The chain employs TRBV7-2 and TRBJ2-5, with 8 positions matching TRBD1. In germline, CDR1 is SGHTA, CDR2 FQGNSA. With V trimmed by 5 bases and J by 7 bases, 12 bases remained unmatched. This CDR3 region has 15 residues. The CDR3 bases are TGTGCCAGCAGCAGGGACAGGCTTTCTGGGGGGACCCAGTACTTC. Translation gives CASSRDRLSGGTQYF.

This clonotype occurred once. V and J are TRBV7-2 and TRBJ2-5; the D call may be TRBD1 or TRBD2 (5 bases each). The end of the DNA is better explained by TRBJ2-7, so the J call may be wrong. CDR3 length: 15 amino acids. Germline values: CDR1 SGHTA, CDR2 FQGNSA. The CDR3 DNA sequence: TGTGCCAGCAGCTTAGGTTGGCAGGGACCCTACGAGCAGTACTTC. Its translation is CASSLGWQGPYEQYF.

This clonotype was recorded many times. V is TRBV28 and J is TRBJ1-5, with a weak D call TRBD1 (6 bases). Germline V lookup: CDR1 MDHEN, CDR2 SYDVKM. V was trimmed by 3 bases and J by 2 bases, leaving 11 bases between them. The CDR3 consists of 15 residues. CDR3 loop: CASSLAAGGNQPQHF. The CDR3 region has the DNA TGTGCCAGCAGTTTGGCCGCAGGGGGCAATCAGCCCCAGCATTTT.

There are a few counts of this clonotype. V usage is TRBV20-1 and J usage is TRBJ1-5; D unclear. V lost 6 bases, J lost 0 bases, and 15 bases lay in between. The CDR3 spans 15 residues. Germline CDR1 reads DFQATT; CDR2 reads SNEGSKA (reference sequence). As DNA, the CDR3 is TGCAGTGCCTTGACCGGGGTTCATAGCAATCAGCCCCAGCATTTT. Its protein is CSALTGVHSNQPQHF.

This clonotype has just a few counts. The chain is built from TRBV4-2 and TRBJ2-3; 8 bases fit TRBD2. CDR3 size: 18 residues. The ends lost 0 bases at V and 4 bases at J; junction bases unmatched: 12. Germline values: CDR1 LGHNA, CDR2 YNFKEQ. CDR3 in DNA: TGTGCCAGCAGCCAAGAAACCCCTAGCGGGTGGGCGTCAGATACGCAGTATTTT. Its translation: CASSQETPSGWASDTQYF.

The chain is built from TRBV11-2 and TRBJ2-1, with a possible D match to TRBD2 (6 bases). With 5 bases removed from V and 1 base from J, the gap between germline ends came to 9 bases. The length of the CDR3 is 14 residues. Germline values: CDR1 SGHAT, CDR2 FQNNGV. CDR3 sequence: CASSTRGSYNEQFF. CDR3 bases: TGTGCCAGCAGCACCCGGGGGTCCTACAATGAGCAGTTCTTC.

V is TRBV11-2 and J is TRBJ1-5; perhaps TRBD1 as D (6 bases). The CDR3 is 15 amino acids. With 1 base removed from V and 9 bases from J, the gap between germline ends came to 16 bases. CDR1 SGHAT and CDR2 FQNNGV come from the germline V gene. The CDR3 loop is CASSLGRQDQGPQHF. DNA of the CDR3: TGTGCCAGCAGCTTAGGGAGACAGGACCAGGGGCCCCAGCATTTT.

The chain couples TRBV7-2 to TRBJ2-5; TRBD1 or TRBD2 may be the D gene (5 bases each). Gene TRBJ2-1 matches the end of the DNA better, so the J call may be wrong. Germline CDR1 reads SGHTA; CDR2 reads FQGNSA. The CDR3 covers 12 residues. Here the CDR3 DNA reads TGTGCCAGCAGCTCAACGTGGGGGGAGCAGTTCTTC. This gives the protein CASSSTWGEQFF.

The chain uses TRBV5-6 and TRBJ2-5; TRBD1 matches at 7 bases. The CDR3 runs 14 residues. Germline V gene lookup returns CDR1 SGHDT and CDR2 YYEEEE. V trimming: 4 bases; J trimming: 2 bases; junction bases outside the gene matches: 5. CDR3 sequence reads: CASSIGTEQETQYF. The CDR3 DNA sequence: TGTGCCAGCAGCATCGGGACAGAACAAGAGACCCAGTACTTC.

CDR3 coding DNA: TGTGCCAGCCGGGGACAGGGGGAAACTGAAGCTTTCTTT. Its protein product is CASRGQGETEAFF. The chain carries TRBV2 and TRBJ1-1; the match to TRBD1 covers 11 bases. The germline CDR1 and CDR2 sequences are SNHLY and FYNNEI. CDR3 length equals 13 residues. Trimming at V came to 8 bases and at J to 5 bases, leaving 4 bases not matched to a gene.

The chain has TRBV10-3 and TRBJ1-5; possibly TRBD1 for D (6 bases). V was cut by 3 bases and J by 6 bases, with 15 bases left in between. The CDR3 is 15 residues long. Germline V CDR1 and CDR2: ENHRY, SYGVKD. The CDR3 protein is CAISELGQGIQPQHF. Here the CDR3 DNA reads TGTGCCATCAGTGAATTGGGGCAGGGGATTCAGCCCCAGCATTTT.

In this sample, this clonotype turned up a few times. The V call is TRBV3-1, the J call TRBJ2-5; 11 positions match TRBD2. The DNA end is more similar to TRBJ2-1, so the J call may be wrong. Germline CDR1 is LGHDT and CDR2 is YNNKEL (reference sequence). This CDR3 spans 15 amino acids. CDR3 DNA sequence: TGTGCCAGCAGCCCCAATAGCGGGGGGGCCGGGGAGCAGTTCTTC. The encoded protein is CASSPNSGGAGEQFF.

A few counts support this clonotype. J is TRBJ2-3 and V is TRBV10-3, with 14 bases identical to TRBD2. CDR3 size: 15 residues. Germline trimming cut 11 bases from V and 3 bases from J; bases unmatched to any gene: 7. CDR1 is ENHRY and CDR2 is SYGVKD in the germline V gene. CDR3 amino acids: CASRTSGGSTDTQYF. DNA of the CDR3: TGTGCCTCACGGACTAGCGGGGGGTCAACAGATACGCAGTATTTT.

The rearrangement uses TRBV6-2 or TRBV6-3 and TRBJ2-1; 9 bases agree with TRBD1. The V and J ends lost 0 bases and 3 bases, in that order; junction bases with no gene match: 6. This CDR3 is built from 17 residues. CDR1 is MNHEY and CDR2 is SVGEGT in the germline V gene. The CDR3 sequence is CASSYSPGQGIYNEQFF. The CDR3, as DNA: TGTGCCAGCAGTTACTCGCCGGGACAGGGCATCTACAATGAGCAGTTCTTC.

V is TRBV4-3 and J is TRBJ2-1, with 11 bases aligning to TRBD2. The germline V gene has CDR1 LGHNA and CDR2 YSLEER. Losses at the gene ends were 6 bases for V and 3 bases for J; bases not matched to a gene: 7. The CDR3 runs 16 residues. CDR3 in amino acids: CASSGGGLAVYNEQFF. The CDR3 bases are TGCGCCAGCAGTGGGGGGGGACTAGCGGTCTACAATGAGCAGTTCTTC.

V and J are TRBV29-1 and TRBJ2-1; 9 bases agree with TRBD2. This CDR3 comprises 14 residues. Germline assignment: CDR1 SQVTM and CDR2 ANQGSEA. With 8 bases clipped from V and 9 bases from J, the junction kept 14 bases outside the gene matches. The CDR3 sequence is CSTLSGTSSGEQFF. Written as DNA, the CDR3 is TGCAGCACCCTGTCCGGGACTAGCTCTGGTGAGCAGTTCTTC.

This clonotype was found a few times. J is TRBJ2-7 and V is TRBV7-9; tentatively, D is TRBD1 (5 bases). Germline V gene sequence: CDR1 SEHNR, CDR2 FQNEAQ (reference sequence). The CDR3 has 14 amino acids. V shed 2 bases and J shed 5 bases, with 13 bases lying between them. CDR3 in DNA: TGTGCCAGCAGCTTAAGCCTGACAGAGGACGAGCAGTACTTC. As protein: CASSLSLTEDEQYF.

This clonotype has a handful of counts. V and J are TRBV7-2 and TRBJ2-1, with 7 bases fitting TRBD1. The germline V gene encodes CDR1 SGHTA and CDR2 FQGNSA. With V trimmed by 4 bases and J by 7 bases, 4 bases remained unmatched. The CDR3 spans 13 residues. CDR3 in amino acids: CASSSGQINEQFF. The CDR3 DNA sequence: TGTGCCAGCAGCTCGGGACAGATAAATGAGCAGTTCTTC.

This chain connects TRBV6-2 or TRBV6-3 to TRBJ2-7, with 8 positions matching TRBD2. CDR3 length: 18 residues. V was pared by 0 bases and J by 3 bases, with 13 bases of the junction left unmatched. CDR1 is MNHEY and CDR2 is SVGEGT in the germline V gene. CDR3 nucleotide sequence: TGTGCCAGCAGTTACTCGAATCGGATCTCGGGGGGGCGCTACGAGCAGTACTTC. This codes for CASSYSNRISGGRYEQYF.

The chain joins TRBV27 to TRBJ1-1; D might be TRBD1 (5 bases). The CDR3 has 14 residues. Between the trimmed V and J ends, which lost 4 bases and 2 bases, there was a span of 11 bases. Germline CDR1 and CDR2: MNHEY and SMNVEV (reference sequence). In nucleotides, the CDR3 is TGTGCCAGCAGTTCCCCTGGGGGAAACACTGAAGCTTTCTTT. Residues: CASSSPGGNTEAFF.

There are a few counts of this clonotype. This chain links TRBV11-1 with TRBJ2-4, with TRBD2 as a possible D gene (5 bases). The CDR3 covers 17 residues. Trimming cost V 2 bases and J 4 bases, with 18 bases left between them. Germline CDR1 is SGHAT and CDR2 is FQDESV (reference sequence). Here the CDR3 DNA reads TGTGCCAGCAGCTTATTCAGTCTAGCCAGCCCTAAAAACATTCAGTACTTC. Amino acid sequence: CASSLFSLASPKNIQYF.